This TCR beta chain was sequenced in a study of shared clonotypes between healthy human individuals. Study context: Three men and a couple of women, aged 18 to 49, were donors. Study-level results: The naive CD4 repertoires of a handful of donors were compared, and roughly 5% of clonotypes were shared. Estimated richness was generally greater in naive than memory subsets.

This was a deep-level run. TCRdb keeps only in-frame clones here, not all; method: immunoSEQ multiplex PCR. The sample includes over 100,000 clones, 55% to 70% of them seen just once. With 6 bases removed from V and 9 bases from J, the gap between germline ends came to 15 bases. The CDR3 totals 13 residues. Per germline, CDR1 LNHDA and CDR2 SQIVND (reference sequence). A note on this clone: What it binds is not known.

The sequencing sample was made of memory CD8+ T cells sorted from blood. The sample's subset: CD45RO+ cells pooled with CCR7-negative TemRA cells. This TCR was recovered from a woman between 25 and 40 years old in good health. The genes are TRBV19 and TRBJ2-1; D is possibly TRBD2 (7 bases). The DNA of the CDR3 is TGTGCCAGTAGCCCGACGGGGGGCCCTGAGCAGTTCTTC. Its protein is CASSPTGGPEQFF.